The sequence of this T cell receptor (beta chain) was determined in a study of cytomegalovirus exposure and HLA in healthy donors. The PCR used 60 Vbeta and 13 Jbeta primers. Assay: immunoSEQ multiplex PCR; the TCRdb copy retains only in-frame clones and omits some. The data show roughly 150,000 clones, with roughly three quarters seen just once and approximately 2.1% held by the top ten. The V gene end was trimmed by 2 bases and the J gene end by 5 bases; junction bases not matched to a gene: 4. Germline lookup yields CDR1 SGHNT and CDR2 YYREEE (reference sequence). The CDR3 spans 15 residues. A single count supports this clone. Antigen: not known. Whole-study results and caveats: CMV serostatus was the sole immune exposure information available.

The chain joins TRBV5-4 to TRBJ2-2; the match to TRBD1 covers 9 bases. The source material was PBMCs. The clonotype originates from a man aged 25 to 40 in good health and CMV-seronegative. The DNA of the CDR3 is TGTGCCAGCAGCTTAGGGACAGGGAATACCGGGGAGCTGTTTTTT. Translation: CASSLGTGNTGELFF. Variable domain in full (rest from reference TRBV5-4 and TRBJ2-2): ETGVTQSPTHLIKTRGQQVTLRCSSQSGHNTVSWYQQALGQGPQFIFQYYREEENGRGNFPPRFSGLQFPNYSSELNVNALELDDSALYLCASSLGTGNTGELFFGEGSRLTVL.